This T cell receptor (beta chain) was sequenced in a study of cytomegalovirus exposure and HLA in healthy donors. In germline, CDR1 is MRHNA, CDR2 SNTAGT. The length of the CDR3 is 14 residues. Trimming at V came to 4 bases and at J to 4 bases, leaving 0 bases not matched to a gene. Study conclusions and caveats: Associated with cytomegalovirus, according to the listing, were some 150 TCR beta chains. In vitro, three CMV-associated chains proved specific for CMV antigens.

In regard to this clone: Antigen specificity is unknown.

Clones were sequenced by immunoSEQ multiplex PCR, and TCRdb holds only the in-frame ones, with some missing. The data hold roughly 260,000 clones, with around nine tenths observed a single time. The chain employs TRBV6-4 and TRBJ2-3; 12 nucleotides line up with TRBD2. The sequence came from a man aged 18 to 35 in good health and CMV-seronegative. The sample consisted of PBMCs. The CDR3 is CASSASGGADTQYF. The CDR3 bases are TGTGCCAGCAGTGCTAGCGGGGGGGCAGATACGCAGTATTTT.